A single sample is the source of the 19 T cell receptor beta chains below, sequenced in a study of shared clonotypes between healthy human individuals. This table comes from immunoSEQ multiplex PCR, and its TCRdb copy is limited to in-frame clones, with some not included. Among 2 million to 3 million clones listed, over 85% were seen once. The specimen sequenced was naive CD4+ T cells from PBMCs. Subset reported: CD45RA+ positively selected. These receptors all come from a man aged 18-30 years in good health. Some clones in this sample may be carry-over from other donors' samples.

The rearrangement links TRBV28 to TRBJ2-1, with D possibly matching TRBD1 (6 bases). V was cut by 6 bases and J by 7 bases, with 16 bases left in between. The CDR3 is 14 residues long. Germline CDR1 is MDHEN and CDR2 is SYDVKM. The CDR3 DNA reads TGTGCCAGCAGCCCTAGACAGGACCGAAATGAGCAGTTCTTC. Translated, it gives CASSPRQDRNEQFF.

The rearrangement uses TRBV5-1 and TRBJ1-2; the D is unclear. CDR3 length: 13 residues. The germline CDR1 and CDR2 sequences are SGHRS and YFSETQ. The V end was cut by 2 bases, the J end by 8 bases, with 13 bases between. CDR3 coding DNA: TGCGCCAGCAGCTTTCTAGGGTCGACGGGCTACACCTTC. Translation: CASSFLGSTGYTF. The full variable domain, in which reference TRBV5-1 and TRBJ1-2 provide the parts outside the CDR3, is KAGVTQTPRYLIKTRGQQVTLSCSPISGHRSVSWYQQTPGQGLQFLFEYFSETQRNKGNFPGRFSGRQFSNSRSEMNVSTLELGDSALYLCASSFLGSTGYTFGSGTRLTVV.

This chain joins TRBV5-1 and TRBJ2-5; D remains unclear. Germline V gene lookup returns CDR1 SGHRS and CDR2 YFSETQ. V was trimmed by 0 bases and J by 2 bases, leaving 11 bases between them. The CDR3 has 15 residues. The DNA of the CDR3 is TGCGCCAGCAGCTTGGAGGCGGTGGGGCAAGAGACCCAGTACTTC. It translates to CASSLEAVGQETQYF.

The chain is built from TRBV28 and TRBJ2-3; 8 nucleotides agree with TRBD1. CDR3 length: 16 amino acids. Per the germline V gene, CDR1 is MDHEN and CDR2 is SYDVKM. Trimming removed 10 bases from V and 2 bases from J; junction bases left unmatched: 14. CDR3 region: CATSGATGANTDTQYF. DNA of the CDR3: TGTGCCACCAGCGGCGCGACAGGGGCCAACACAGATACGCAGTATTTT.

The gene calls are TRBV10-3 and TRBJ1-6, with a tentative D call TRBD1 (6 bases). Trimming shortened V by 10 bases and J by 9 bases, and 13 bases separated the two germline ends. The length of the CDR3 is 12 residues. Looked up from germline, CDR1 is ENHRY and CDR2 is SYGVKD. In DNA form, the CDR3 reads TGTGCCACGGACAGTGGGGGTTCACCCCTCCACTTT. Translation gives CATDSGGSPLHF.

This chain connects TRBV9 to TRBJ2-1; either TRBD1 or TRBD2 may fit D (6 bases each). The CDR3 runs 15 residues. Germline CDR1 reads SGDLS; CDR2 reads YYNGEE. The V end was cut by 0 bases, the J end by 9 bases, with 16 bases between. The CDR3 DNA sequence: TGTGCCAGCAGCGTAGACCCTAGGGGGGCTGTTGAGCAGTTCTTC. It yields the protein CASSVDPRGAVEQFF.

V usage is TRBV5-1 and J usage is TRBJ2-2; either TRBD1 or TRBD2 may fit D (5 bases each). The CDR3 is made up of 16 amino acids. Trimming cost V 3 bases and J 6 bases, with 18 bases left between them. Germline CDR1 is SGHRS and CDR2 is YFSETQ. CDR3 residues: CASSYSPGLGAGELFF. The CDR3 nucleotides are TGCGCCAGCAGCTACAGCCCGGGGCTTGGGGCCGGGGAGCTGTTTTTT. Full variable domain (remainder filled in from reference TRBV5-1 and TRBJ2-2): KAGVTQTPRYLIKTRGQQVTLSCSPISGHRSVSWYQQTPGQGLQFLFEYFSETQRNKGNFPGRFSGRQFSNSRSEMNVSTLELGDSALYLCASSYSPGLGAGELFFGEGSRLTVL.

This clone was recorded only once. The chain carries TRBV29-1 and TRBJ1-3, with unresolved D. Germline CDR1 reads SQVTM; CDR2 reads ANQGSEA. This CDR3 contains 12 residues. V was cut by 4 bases and J by 0 bases, with 4 bases left in between. The CDR3 nucleotides are TGCAGCGTTGCACGCTCTGGAAACACCATATATTTT. It specifies CSVARSGNTIYF.

V is TRBV15 and J is TRBJ2-7; D might be TRBD1 (6 bases). Trimming pared 0 bases from V and 2 bases from J, leaving 17 bases between. The germline CDR1 and CDR2 sequences are LNHNV and YYDKDF (reference sequence). The CDR3 extends over 17 amino acids. CDR3 sequence: CATSRDNRPGVTYEQYF. The CDR3 DNA sequence: TGTGCCACCAGCAGAGATAATAGGCCAGGGGTTACCTACGAGCAGTACTTC.

The J gene is TRBJ2-1, the V gene TRBV18; D not resolved. This CDR3 comprises 14 residues. CDR1 and CDR2 (germline): KGHSH, LQKENI. Trimming took off 4 bases at V and 5 bases at J, with 12 bases between the two ends. CDR3 bases: TGTGCCAGCTCACAGGGCGTTCCCAACAATGAGCAGTTCTTC. Translated, it gives CASSQGVPNNEQFF. Complete variable domain (other parts from reference TRBV18 and TRBJ2-1): NAGVMQNPRHLVRRRGQEARLRCSPMKGHSHVYWYRQLPEEGLKFMVYLQKENIIDESGMPKERFSAEFPKEGPSILRIQQVVRGDSAAYFCASSQGVPNNEQFFGPGTRLTVL.

The V call is TRBV10-3, the J call TRBJ2-1; a weak D match, TRBD2 (6 bases). Trimming stripped 11 bases from V and 9 bases from J, with 23 bases between. Per germline, CDR1 ENHRY and CDR2 SYGVKD. The CDR3 consists of 14 residues. CDR3 coding DNA: TGTGCCTCACGGGACTCCTCAGGGCGGGGTGAGCAGTTCTTC. It encodes CASRDSSGRGEQFF.

V is TRBV7-2 and J is TRBJ2-7; 7 bases fit TRBD1. Unmatched junction bases numbered 8, after V lost 4 bases and J lost 5 bases. CDR1 is SGHTA, CDR2 FQGNSA, per germline. The CDR3 length is 14 residues. The CDR3 loop is CASSYDRVRNEQYF. The CDR3 coding sequence is TGTGCCAGCAGCTATGACAGGGTTCGAAACGAGCAGTACTTC.

V is TRBV11-3 and J is TRBJ2-1; 9 bases are a match to TRBD2. The germline CDR1 and CDR2 sequences are SGHNT and YENEEA. The CDR3 sequence is 16 residues long. After removal of 1 base from V and 7 bases from J, the junction contained 8 bases not matched to a gene. The CDR3 nucleotides read TGTGCCAGCAGCTTAGGGGCGGGAGGGGGAAGAAATGAGCAGTTCTTC. Amino acids: CASSLGAGGGRNEQFF.

The V gene is TRBV7-6, the J gene TRBJ2-1; 8 bases align to TRBD2. V was pared by 2 bases and J by 6 bases, with 9 bases of the junction left unmatched. Germline V CDR1 and CDR2: SGHVS, FNYEAQ. The CDR3 consists of 16 residues. CDR3 sequence: CASSLISGSVPNEQFF. CDR3 coding DNA: TGTGCCAGCAGCTTAATCAGCGGGAGCGTTCCCAATGAGCAGTTCTTC.

V is TRBV2 and J is TRBJ1-5; TRBD1 might be the D (5 bases). This CDR3 is 15 amino acids long. V was cut by 8 bases and J by 3 bases, with 17 bases left in between. CDR1 SNHLY and CDR2 FYNNEI come from the germline V gene. The CDR3 coding sequence is TGTGCCAGCGGGGCGGGGAGAAGTAACAATCAGCCCCAGCATTTT. Translation: CASGAGRSNNQPQHF. Drawing the rest from reference TRBV2 and TRBJ1-5, the complete variable domain is EPEVTQTPSHQVTQMGQEVILRCVPISNHLYFYWYRQILGQKVEFLVSFYNNEISEKSEIFDDQFSVERPDGSNFTLKIRSTKLEDSAMYFCASGAGRSNNQPQHFGDGTRLSIL.

This clone was observed a single time. The chain carries TRBV7-2 and TRBJ1-3; TRBD1 is a possible D gene (5 bases). Germline CDR1 is SGHTA and CDR2 is FQGNSA. The CDR3 has 17 amino acids. With 4 bases removed from V and 0 bases from J, the gap between germline ends came to 16 bases. CDR3 in amino acids: CASSSVFGAPSGNTIYF. For the CDR3, the DNA is TGTGCCAGCAGCTCGGTCTTTGGGGCTCCCTCTGGAAACACCATATATTTT.

This chain connects TRBV28 to TRBJ2-7; 11 bases map to TRBD1. The CDR3 has 15 amino acids. Trimming removed 4 bases from V and 3 bases from J; junction bases left unmatched: 5. Germline lookup yields CDR1 MDHEN and CDR2 SYDVKM. The CDR3 region is CASSSGQGGVYEQYF. The CDR3 DNA follows: TGTGCCAGCAGTTCGGGACAGGGGGGGGTCTACGAGCAGTACTTC.

The chain links TRBV28 to TRBJ1-2, with 8 nucleotides matching TRBD1. This CDR3 is 16 amino acids long. Germline V gene data show CDR1 as MDHEN and CDR2 as SYDVKM. V was clipped by 3 bases and J by 8 bases; unmatched bases: 14. The CDR3 is CASSFPPGTGNMGYTF. The CDR3, as DNA: TGTGCCAGCAGTTTCCCTCCGGGGACAGGAAATATGGGCTACACCTTC.

V and J are TRBV5-4 and TRBJ1-1; the D is unclear. The CDR3 extends over 14 amino acids. Germline lookup yields CDR1 SGHNT and CDR2 YYREEE (reference sequence). Trimming took 4 bases from V and 1 from J, leaving 11 bases between them. The CDR3: CASSLRQENTEAFF. The CDR3 DNA sequence: TGTGCCAGCAGCCTCAGACAAGAGAACACTGAAGCTTTCTTT.